The sequence of this TCR beta chain was determined in a study of response to subunit inactivated influenza vaccine. TCRdb independently ran MiXCR on the RT-PCR reads; one entry per CDR3 protein. The sample yields under 550,000 distinct CDR3 sequences, less than 10% seen once. Per the germline V gene, CDR1 is SGHRS and CDR2 is YFSETQ. The CDR3 runs to 13 residues. V lost 0 bases to trimming and J lost 12 bases, with 13 bases between them. Many counts were recorded for this clonotype. The TCR comes from a man in his fifties or sixties who received an inactivated influenza vaccine. The rearrangement links TRBV5-1 to TRBJ2-1; no clear D. This specimen was PBMCs from blood, taken around 25 months after vaccination. This chain's CDR3 is CASSLGPNQAQFF. The CDR3 nucleotides are TGCGCCAGCAGCTTGGGGCCTAACCAGGCGCAGTTCTTC.